This TCR beta chain was obtained from a study of cytomegalovirus exposure and HLA in healthy donors. General study points: It was confirmed in vitro that three of the CMV-associated chains were specific for CMV antigens.

This table comes from immunoSEQ multiplex PCR, and its TCRdb copy is limited to in-frame clones, with some not included. The sample shows 100,000 to 150,000 clones, under 90% of them seen only once. This clone was picked up a small number of times. What it binds is unknown. Germline CDR1 reads MGHDK; CDR2 reads SYGVNS. The V gene lost 2 bases and the J gene lost 3 bases, with 14 bases spanning the gap. CDR3 length: 16 residues. The TCR was taken from a woman between 18 and 29 years old in good health and CMV-seronegative. The chain carries TRBV25-1 and TRBJ2-1; D perhaps matches TRBD2 (6 bases). The specimen was PBMCs. Here the CDR3 DNA reads TGTGCCAGCAGTGAAGGGGGGACCTCTCTCTACAATGAGCAGTTCTTC. Amino acid sequence: CASSEGGTSLYNEQFF.